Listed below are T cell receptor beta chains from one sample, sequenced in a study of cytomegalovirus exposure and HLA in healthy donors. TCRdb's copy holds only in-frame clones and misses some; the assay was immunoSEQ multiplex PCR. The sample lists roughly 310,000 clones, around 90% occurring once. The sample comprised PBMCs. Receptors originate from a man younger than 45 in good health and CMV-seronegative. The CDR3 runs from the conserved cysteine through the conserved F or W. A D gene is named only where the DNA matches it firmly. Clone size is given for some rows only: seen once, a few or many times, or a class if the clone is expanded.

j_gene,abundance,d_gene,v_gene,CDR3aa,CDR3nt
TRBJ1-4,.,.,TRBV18,CASSPGQSNEKLFF,TGTGCCAGCTCACCTGGACAGTCTAATGAAAAACTGTTTTTT
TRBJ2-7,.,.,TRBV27,CASSPSSPVPLVDEQYF,TGTGCCAGCAGTCCCTCCAGCCCCGTTCCCCTAGTGGACGAGCAGTACTTC
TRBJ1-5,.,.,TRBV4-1,CASSQDSSGIWDQPQHF,TGCGCCAGCAGCCAAGATTCATCAGGAATCTGGGATCAGCCCCAGCATTTT
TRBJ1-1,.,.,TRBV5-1,CASSLALGRNTEAFF,TGCGCCAGCAGCTTGGCCCTCGGGAGGAACACTGAAGCTTTCTTT
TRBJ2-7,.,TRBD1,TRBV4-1,CASSQVGQGSSYEQYF,TGCGCCAGCAGCCAAGTGGGACAGGGGTCGTCCTACGAGCAGTACTTC
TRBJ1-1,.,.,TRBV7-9,CASSLPRTEAFF,TGTGCCAGCAGCCTACCCCGCACTGAAGCTTTCTTT
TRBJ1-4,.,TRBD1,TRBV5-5,CASSALGTDEKLFF,TGTGCCAGCAGCGCCCTTGGGACAGACGAAAAACTGTTTTTT
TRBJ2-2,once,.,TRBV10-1,CASSRGQVPTGELFF,TGCGCCAGCAGTAGAGGACAAGTACCAACCGGGGAGCTGTTTTTT
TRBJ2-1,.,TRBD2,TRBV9,CASSGERGGHNEQFF,TGTGCCAGCAGCGGGGAGCGGGGGGGGCACAATGAGCAGTTCTTC
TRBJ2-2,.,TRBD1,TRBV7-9,CASSSGTGNTGELFF,TGTGCCAGCAGCTCCGGGACAGGGAACACCGGGGAGCTGTTTTTT
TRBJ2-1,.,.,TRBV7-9,CASSASEIYNEQFF,TGTGCCAGCAGCGCTAGCGAAATCTACAATGAGCAGTTCTTC
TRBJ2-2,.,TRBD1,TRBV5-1,CASSPWDREAGELFF,TGCGCCAGCAGCCCCTGGGACAGGGAGGCCGGGGAGCTGTTTTTT
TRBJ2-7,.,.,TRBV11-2,CASSPNPGEQYF,TGTGCCAGCAGCCCGAACCCGGGCGAGCAGTACTTC
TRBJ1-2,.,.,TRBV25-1,CASGGGNYGYTF,TGTGCCAGCGGAGGAGGTAACTATGGCTACACCTTC
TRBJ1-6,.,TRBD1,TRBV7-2,CASSFQYRGHSPLHF,TGTGCCAGCAGCTTCCAATACAGGGGGCACTCACCCCTCCACTTT
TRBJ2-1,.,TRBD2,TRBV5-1,CASSFTGGQNEQFF,TGCGCCAGCAGCTTCACGGGGGGGCAAAATGAGCAGTTCTTC